This T cell receptor (beta chain) is from a study of neoadjuvant anti-PD-1 for oral cavity cancer. Findings and caveats of the study: Each response group had just a few patients in TCR analyses.

Time point specified: after neoadjuvant nivolumab, at surgical resection. These oral cavity squamous cell carcinomas were HPV-negative and locally advanced. Clones were read by immunoSEQ multiplex PCR, and TCRdb kept only the in-frame ones, dropping some. The sample holds about 9,600 clones, approximately 68% seen once. On this clone: Antigen specificity is unknown.

V was shortened by 5 bases and J by 3 bases, with 16 bases between the two germline ends. The CDR3 sequence is 15 residues long. Germline V CDR1 and CDR2: MDHEN, SYDVKM. The chain links TRBV28 to TRBJ1-1; D is undetermined. The sequence was obtained from a person between 40 and 85 years old with oral cavity squamous cell carcinoma. The material was PBMCs, obtained after nivolumab (anti-PD-1) treatment. This CDR3 reads CASSITVPRDTEAFF. CDR3 bases: TGTGCCAGCAGTATTACAGTCCCGAGGGACACTGAAGCTTTCTTT.